These T cell receptor beta chains were read from a single sample in a study of Tregs in tolerant kidney transplant recipients. Sequencing used immunoSEQ multiplex PCR; TCRdb keeps in-frame clones, though not all of them. In the table there are 75,000 to 80,000 clones, approximately 90% of which are singletons. This sample comprised Tregs from blood, obtained before the transplant. These receptors all stem from a human donor who received a combined kidney and bone marrow transplant. Each CDR3 is given with its conserved first and last residue. A D gene is named only where the DNA matches it firmly. Clone size appears in some rows only: once, few, many, or a class for an expanded clone.

J gene	D gene	clone size	V gene	CDR3 DNA	CDR3 protein
TRBJ2-7	NA	NA	TRBV7-2	NA	CASSFGPGGSYEQYF
TRBJ2-7	NA	few	TRBV13	TGTGCCAGCAGCTTAGTTCGCAGCCCGGGCGAGCAGTACTTC	CASSLVRSPGEQYF
TRBJ2-5	NA	NA	TRBV28	TGTGCCATCACTCCCGGGAATCGGGAGACCCAGTACTTC	CAITPGNRETQYF
TRBJ1-1	TRBD1	NA	TRBV19	TGTGCCAGTAGTAGGGGACAGGGGATCCACACTGAAGCTTTCTTT	CASSRGQGIHTEAFF
TRBJ2-4	TRBD2	NA	TRBV27	TGTGCCAGCAGTTTGGCTAGCGGCCTAGCCAAAAACATTCAGTACTTC	CASSLASGLAKNIQYF
TRBJ1-1	NA	once	TRBV27	TGTGCCAGCAGTTTCCGGGGAGCCCCGACTGAAGCTTTCTTT	CASSFRGAPTEAFF
TRBJ2-5	TRBD1	NA	TRBV9	TGTGCCAGCAGCACAACGACAGGGGGGATAGAGACCCAGTACTTC	CASSTTTGGIETQYF
TRBJ1-1	TRBD1	NA	TRBV6-1	TGTGCCAGCAGAAAGAAACAGGGGGCGGATTCTGAAGCTTTCTTT	CASRKKQGADSEAFF
TRBJ2-6	TRBD1	NA	TRBV4-1	TGCGCCAGCAGCCAAGGACAGGGTCCAGGGGCCAACGTCCTGACTTTC	CASSQGQGPGANVLTF
TRBJ2-1	TRBD2	NA	TRBV15	TGTGCCACCCGCGGGAGGGCCTCGTATGAGCAGTTCTTC	CATRGRASYEQFF
TRBJ2-7	TRBD2	NA	TRBV7-9	TGTGCCAGCAGCTTCGCGGGAGGCCACTACGAGCAGTACTTC	CASSFAGGHYEQYF
TRBJ2-7	TRBD2	NA	TRBV7-2	TGTTCCAGCACTACGGGACTAGCGGGAGTCCAAGAGCAGTACTTC	CSSTTGLAGVQEQYF
TRBJ2-2	NA	NA	TRBV6-1	TGTGCCAGCAGCACTAGCGGGGAGCTGTTTTTT	CASSTSGELFF
TRBJ2-7	NA	NA	TRBV11-1	TGTGCCAGCAGCTTCGATTCCTTCAAATCCTACGAGCAGTACTTC	CASSFDSFKSYEQYF
TRBJ2-1	NA	NA	TRBV20-1	TGCAGTGCTAGACCTGAGGGTGAGCAGTTCTTC	CSARPEGEQFF
TRBJ2-1	TRBD2	once	TRBV9	TGTGCCAGCAGCGTCTCTAGCGGGAGACCCCCTAGTGAGCAGTTCTTC	CASSVSSGRPPSEQFF
TRBJ2-5	TRBD1	NA	TRBV5-1	TGCGCCAGCAGCTTTGGGCAGGGGGCTTACCAAGAGACCCAGTACTTC	CASSFGQGAYQETQYF
TRBJ1-1	NA	NA	TRBV28	TGTGCCAGCAGTTTATTGGCAGGTCGGCAAGCTTTCTTT	CASSLLAGRQAFF
TRBJ2-1	NA	NA	TRBV15	TGTGCCACCAGCAGAAGGGTAGGGTTAGGGGGCAATGAGCAGTTCTTC	CATSRRVGLGGNEQFF